A single sample is the source of the 15 T cell receptor beta chains below, sequenced in a study of T cell changes during pregnancy in multiple sclerosis. The method was immunoSEQ multiplex PCR; TCRdb's version includes in-frame clones alone and lacks a portion of them. Of 35,000 to 45,000 clones in the sample, 90% were seen once. The sequencing here drew on peripheral blood, taken in the third trimester of pregnancy. The receptors come from a female donor in good health, enrolled as a control in a pregnancy study.

This clone counts as medium-sized. Other DNA sequences from this sample encode an identical CDR3 as well. V usage is TRBV19 and J usage is TRBJ1-1; 7 bases are a match to TRBD1. Germline-derived CDR1 and CDR2 are LNHDA and SQIVND (reference sequence). The junction had 1 base not matched to a gene; V was cut back by 1 base and J by 5 bases. CDR3 length equals 13 residues. The CDR3 region is CASSIAQGTEAFF. CDR3 nucleotides: TGTGCCAGTAGTATAGCACAGGGGACTGAAGCTTTCTTT.

This chain links TRBV7-8 with TRBJ2-5, with 8 nucleotides matching TRBD1. The germline CDR1 and CDR2 sequences are SGHVS and FQNEAQ. This CDR3 is built from 15 residues. The trim removed 5 bases at V and 2 bases at J, leaving 7 bases unmatched. DNA for the CDR3: TGTGCCAGCAGCCGTCTACAGGGGGTACAAGAGACCCAGTACTTC. Protein: CASSRLQGVQETQYF.

This chain connects TRBV7-6 to TRBJ2-1, with 7 positions matching TRBD2. The CDR3 is made up of 14 amino acids. Germline trimming cut 2 bases from V and 9 bases from J; bases unmatched to any gene: 7. The germline V gene has CDR1 SGHVS and CDR2 FNYEAQ. The CDR3 DNA sequence: TGTGCCAGCAGCTTACGAGGACTAGGGAGTGAGCAGTTCTTC. Amino acids: CASSLRGLGSEQFF.

This clone appeared a few times. The J gene is TRBJ2-7, the V gene TRBV27; the match to TRBD1 covers 10 bases. The ends lost 3 bases at V and 2 bases at J; junction bases unmatched: 1. The germline gives CDR1 MNHEY, CDR2 SMNVEV (reference sequence). The length of the CDR3 is 14 residues. CDR3 DNA: TGTGCCAGCAGTTTCGGGACAGGGGCCTACGAGCAGTACTTC. As protein: CASSFGTGAYEQYF.

This clone was recorded once. The rearrangement uses TRBV16 and TRBJ2-7; 8 nucleotides line up with TRBD1. CDR3 size: 16 residues. CDR1 KGHSY and CDR2 FQNENV come from the germline V gene. After removal of 0 bases from V and 5 bases from J, the junction contained 9 bases not matched to a gene. The CDR3 DNA reads TGTGCCAGCAGCCAATCGTTTTCAGGGGGCGCGGACGAGCAGTACTTC. This sequence encodes CASSQSFSGGADEQYF.

The chain joins TRBV28 to TRBJ1-2; D may be TRBD1 (6 bases). Germline V gives CDR1 MDHEN, CDR2 SYDVKM. Trimming shortened V by 6 bases and J by 11 bases, and 19 bases separated the two germline ends. The CDR3 length is 13 residues. This CDR3 is CASSGRPAQGYTF. CDR3 nucleotide sequence: TGTGCCAGCAGCGGCCGGCCGGCTCAGGGGTACACCTTC.

The CDR3 nucleotides are TGTGCCAGCAGTTTAAAGCAGGGCGAGCAGTACTTC. This translates into CASSLKQGEQYF. V and J are TRBV28 and TRBJ2-7, with a possible D match to TRBD1 (5 bases). With 2 bases removed from V and 6 bases from J, the gap between germline ends came to 8 bases. The CDR3 runs to 12 residues. Germline V lookup: CDR1 MDHEN, CDR2 SYDVKM.

The chain uses TRBV25-1 and TRBJ1-2; 8 bases align to TRBD1. This CDR3 has 15 residues. V was pared by 2 bases and J by 2 bases, with 4 bases of the junction left unmatched. The germline V gene encodes CDR1 MGHDK and CDR2 SYGVNS. The DNA of the CDR3 is TGTGCCAGCAGTGAAGGACAGGGCCTAAACTATGGCTACACCTTC. It yields the protein CASSEGQGLNYGYTF.

The chain couples TRBV7-8 to TRBJ2-7; 7 positions agree with TRBD2. Germline loops: CDR1 SGHVS, CDR2 FQNEAQ. V shed 3 bases and J 2 bases; nucleotides not matched to a gene: 4. There are 14 residues in the CDR3. The CDR3 spells CASSFLGLAYEQYF. In DNA, the CDR3 is TGTGCCAGCAGCTTTCTAGGACTAGCCTACGAGCAGTACTTC.

The rearrangement links TRBV27 to TRBJ1-4; TRBD1 agrees at 8 bases. The CDR3 has 16 residues. Per germline, CDR1 MNHEY and CDR2 SMNVEV (reference sequence). V gave up 5 bases and J gave up 4 bases; unmatched junction bases: 9. The CDR3 reads CASSRTRTGLNEKLFF. The DNA of the CDR3 is TGTGCCAGCAGTAGAACACGGACAGGGCTTAATGAAAAACTGTTTTTT.

This clone was seen more than once but under ten times. This chain links TRBV18 with TRBJ1-5, with D possibly being TRBD1 (5 bases). The CDR3 is 20 residues long. V was trimmed by 4 bases and J by 2 bases, leaving 27 bases between them. Germline loops: CDR1 KGHSH, CDR2 LQKENI. The CDR3: CASSRTPPGPPRYGNQPQHF. The CDR3 DNA reads as TGTGCCAGCTCACGGACACCACCCGGCCCTCCCCGTTATGGCAATCAGCCCCAGCATTTT. Full variable domain (rest looked up from reference TRBV18 and TRBJ1-5): NAGVMQNPRHLVRRRGQEARLRCSPMKGHSHVYWYRQLPEEGLKFMVYLQKENIIDESGMPKERFSAEFPKEGPSILRIQQVVRGDSAAYFCASSRTPPGPPRYGNQPQHFGDGTRLSIL.

This clone came up once. The J gene is TRBJ2-2, the V gene TRBV11-2, with TRBD1 as a possible D gene (6 bases). The CDR3 sequence is 15 residues long. Trimming cost V 5 bases and J 8 bases, with 18 bases left between them. Germline assignment: CDR1 SGHAT and CDR2 FQNNGV. The CDR3 DNA sequence: TGTGCCAGCAGCCTCATACAGGGAAGAGTGGGGGAGCTGTTTTTT. Residues: CASSLIQGRVGELFF.

The chain is built from TRBV9 and TRBJ2-7, with D hard to call. Trimming removed 0 bases from V and 1 base from J, with 8 bases in between. This CDR3 has 14 residues. CDR1 is SGDLS, CDR2 YYNGEE, per germline. The CDR3 DNA is TGTGCCAGCAGCGTAGCTACGAGGTCCTACGAGCAGTACTTC. Translated: CASSVATRSYEQYF.

This chain links TRBV7-3 with TRBJ2-2, with D perhaps TRBD1 (5 bases). The V gene's germline CDR1 is SGHTA and CDR2 FQGTGA. This CDR3 region has 14 residues. The V gene lost 2 bases and the J gene lost 2 bases, with 6 bases spanning the gap. CDR3 sequence: CASSLQGNTGELFF. CDR3 DNA: TGTGCCAGCAGCTTACAGGGAAACACCGGGGAGCTGTTTTTT.

The chain carries TRBV6-6 and TRBJ2-2; 7 nucleotides align to TRBD2. The V gene's germline CDR1 is MNHNY and CDR2 SVGAGI (reference sequence). There are 16 residues in the CDR3. V trimming: 0 bases; J trimming: 6 bases; junction bases outside the gene matches: 7. The CDR3 is CASSYSREGRPGELFF. The CDR3 coding sequence is TGTGCCAGCAGTTACTCGAGGGAGGGCCGACCCGGGGAGCTGTTTTTT.